The 31 T cell receptor beta chains below come from one sample, sequenced in a study of blood T cell repertoires in COVID-19. Some clones are missing from TCRdb's copy, which holds only in-frame ones; the method was immunoSEQ multiplex PCR. Of about 200,000 clones in the sample, approximately 84% were seen once. The specimen was peripheral blood. Every receptor here comes from an elderly woman with acute or convalescent COVID-19.

The chain has TRBV6-5 and TRBJ1-5; tentative D call: TRBD1 (5 bases). V was shortened by 6 bases and J by 0 bases, with 9 bases between the two germline ends. Germline assignment: CDR1 MNHEY and CDR2 SVGAGI. This CDR3 is built from 14 residues. The CDR3 reads CASSQGYSNQPQHF. The CDR3 DNA reads TGTGCCAGCAGCCAGGGTTATAGCAATCAGCCCCAGCATTTT.

The V call is TRBV5-6, the J call TRBJ2-5; 7 bases fit TRBD1. The CDR3 runs 16 residues. The V segment lost 0 bases and the J segment 7 bases; nucleotides outside the gene matches: 12. Germline V lookup: CDR1 SGHDT, CDR2 YYEEEE. CDR3 in DNA: TGTGCCAGCAGCTTGGCCGGGACAGCATTTAGAGGGACCCAGTACTTC. It translates to CASSLAGTAFRGTQYF.

The chain combines TRBV4-1 with TRBJ1-5, with unresolved D. The CDR3 consists of 17 residues. Germline V gene sequence: CDR1 MGHRA, CDR2 YSYEKL. V shed 0 bases and J shed 0 bases, with 12 bases lying between them. The DNA for the CDR3 is TGCGCCAGCAGCCAAGAGTGGCACCCAGATAGCAATCAGCCCCAGCATTTT. This codes for CASSQEWHPDSNQPQHF.

To note about this clone: The junction does not match germline at one end; this may be a read error. The gene calls are TRBV6-5 and TRBJ2-4; D possibly corresponds to TRBD1 (6 bases). The CDR3 length is 13 residues. Germline assignment: CDR1 MNHEY and CDR2 SVGAGI. As DNA, the CDR3 is TGTGCCAGCAGTTCCGCTACGACAGGATTAGAAGAATTC. Residues: CASSSATTGLEEF.

This clone appeared a few times. This chain joins TRBV5-4 and TRBJ2-2; 7 positions match TRBD1. Germline V lookup: CDR1 SGHNT, CDR2 YYREEE (reference sequence). This CDR3 has 15 amino acids. The ends lost 0 bases at V and 1 base at J; junction bases unmatched: 0. The CDR3 DNA reads TGTGCCAGCAGCTTGGGGACAGGGAACACCGGGGAGCTGTTTTTT. Protein product: CASSLGTGNTGELFF. The variable domain in full, with the rest retrieved from reference TRBV5-4 and TRBJ2-2, is ETGVTQSPTHLIKTRGQQVTLRCSSQSGHNTVSWYQQALGQGPQFIFQYYREEENGRGNFPPRFSGLQFPNYSSELNVNALELDDSALYLCASSLGTGNTGELFFGEGSRLTVL.

The chain is built from TRBV6-1 and TRBJ2-1; TRBD1 might be the D (6 bases). V lost 2 bases and J lost 6, with 17 bases in between. The CDR3 is made up of 16 amino acids. Germline CDR1 and CDR2: MNHNS and SASEGT. The CDR3: CASSEPAGERGNEQFF. CDR3 DNA: TGTGCCAGCAGTGAACCGGCAGGGGAAAGGGGCAATGAGCAGTTCTTC.

The V and J genes are TRBV2 and TRBJ1-2; D gene ambiguous. Germline V CDR1 and CDR2: SNHLY, FYNNEI. The CDR3 runs to 13 residues. With 1 base removed from V and 6 bases from J, the gap between germline ends came to 9 bases. In DNA, the CDR3 is TGTGCCAGCAGTGAAGGGCAGGAGGATGGCTACACCTTC. It translates to CASSEGQEDGYTF. Variable domain in full (rest from reference TRBV2 and TRBJ1-2): EPEVTQTPSHQVTQMGQEVILRCVPISNHLYFYWYRQILGQKVEFLVSFYNNEISEKSEIFDDQFSVERPDGSNFTLKIRSTKLEDSAMYFCASSEGQEDGYTFGSGTRLTVV.

The count of this clone is one. The V and J genes are TRBV5-1 and TRBJ1-5, with TRBD1 as a possible D gene (5 bases). Germline V gene lookup returns CDR1 SGHRS and CDR2 YFSETQ. With 7 bases removed from V and 4 bases from J, the gap between germline ends came to 15 bases. CDR3 length: 14 residues. The CDR3 DNA reads as TGCGCCAGCTCCCGGCAGGGAGGTAATCAGCCCCAGCATTTT. Translated: CASSRQGGNQPQHF. The full variable domain, with the rest looked up from reference TRBV5-1 and TRBJ1-5, is KAGVTQTPRYLIKTRGQQVTLSCSPISGHRSVSWYQQTPGQGLQFLFEYFSETQRNKGNFPGRFSGRQFSNSRSEMNVSTLELGDSALYLCASSRQGGNQPQHFGDGTRLSIL.

The chain combines TRBV7-3 with TRBJ2-1; D is uncertain. This CDR3 comprises 14 residues. CDR1 is SGHTA and CDR2 is FQGTGA in the germline V gene. Trimming shortened V by 4 bases and J by 0 bases, and 7 bases separated the two germline ends. The CDR3, as DNA: TGTGCCAGCAGCTCTCAGGTCTCCTACAATGAGCAGTTCTTC. Residues: CASSSQVSYNEQFF.

This clone was counted once. This sequence joins TRBV28 and TRBJ1-3; 7 bases align to TRBD1. Germline V gene sequence: CDR1 MDHEN, CDR2 SYDVKM. V was pared by 4 bases and J by 0 bases, with 9 bases of the junction left unmatched. The CDR3 spans 17 residues. CDR3 protein: CASSSDIRDSSGNTIYF. In DNA form, the CDR3 reads TGTGCCAGCAGTTCTGATATCCGGGACAGCTCTGGAAACACCATATATTTT.

The chain uses TRBV7-2 and TRBJ2-7; unclear D gene. V was shortened by 3 bases and J by 4 bases, with 4 bases between the two germline ends. CDR1 is SGHTA, CDR2 FQGNSA, per germline. There are 11 residues in the CDR3. The CDR3 reads CASSFQYEQYF. Here the CDR3 DNA reads TGTGCCAGCAGCTTTCAGTACGAGCAGTACTTC. Supplemented by reference TRBV7-2 and TRBJ2-7, the full variable domain reads GAGVSQSPSNKVTEKGKDVELRCDPISGHTALYWYRQSLGQGLEFLIYFQGNSAPDKSGLPSDRFSAERTGGSVSTLTIQRTQQEDSAVYLCASSFQYEQYFGPGTRLTVT.

The genes are TRBV7-3 and TRBJ1-6, with D possibly TRBD1 on 5 matching bases. The V end was cut by 2 bases, the J end by 8 bases, with 10 bases between. Looked up from germline, CDR1 is SGHTA and CDR2 is FQGTGA. The CDR3 is made up of 14 amino acids. The CDR3: CASSLGGVDSPLHF. CDR3 nucleotide sequence: TGTGCCAGCAGCTTAGGAGGGGTGGATTCACCCCTCCACTTT.

Written as DNA, the CDR3 is TGTGCCAGCAGCCTGGGGACAGGCTTCGGGGAGACCCAGTACTTC. Residues: CASSLGTGFGETQYF. The genes are TRBV14 and TRBJ2-5; TRBD1 matches 8 bases. Per germline, CDR1 SGHDN and CDR2 FVKESK. The CDR3 has 15 residues. The J segment lost 5 bases and the V segment lost 4 bases, leaving 9 bases of the junction unmatched.

V is TRBV6-5 and J is TRBJ1-4, with 7 bases identical to TRBD1. The V gene's germline CDR1 is MNHEY and CDR2 SVGAGI. V lost 6 bases to trimming and J lost 5 bases; unmatched junction nucleotides: 3. This CDR3 contains 13 residues. CDR3 residues: CASRDRFNEKLFF. The CDR3 DNA reads as TGTGCCAGCAGGGACAGGTTCAATGAAAAACTGTTTTTT.

This clone appeared once. This sequence joins TRBV30 and TRBJ1-2; TRBD1 matches at 7 bases. This CDR3 spans 18 amino acids. V gave up 2 bases and J gave up 0 bases; unmatched junction bases: 15. From germline, CDR1 is GTSNPN and CDR2 SVGIG (reference sequence). CDR3 sequence (DNA): TGTGCCTGGAGTATACAGGGGATGGCCCCGGAAGCTAACTATGGCTACACCTTC. Translated, it gives CAWSIQGMAPEANYGYTF.

V usage is TRBV4-2 and J usage is TRBJ2-1; possible D gene TRBD2, 6 bases. CDR3 length equals 12 residues. The germline V gene has CDR1 LGHNA and CDR2 YNFKEQ. Trimming took 4 bases from V and 9 from J, leaving 10 bases between them. CDR3 loop: CASSRVGGEQFF. CDR3 bases: TGTGCCAGCAGCCGGGTGGGGGGTGAGCAGTTCTTC.

This sequence joins TRBV6-1 and TRBJ1-5; D is unresolved. The CDR3 totals 15 residues. Germline V CDR1 and CDR2: MNHNS, SASEGT. Trimming took off 2 bases at V and 0 bases at J, with 8 bases between the two ends. CDR3 nucleotide sequence: TGTGCCAGCAGTGAATACTCGTATAGCAATCAGCCCCAGCATTTT. Translation gives CASSEYSYSNQPQHF.

This clone was recorded only once. This same CDR3 is encoded by further DNA sequences in the sample. The chain links TRBV28 to TRBJ1-5, with 10 bases matching TRBD1. The CDR3 covers 13 residues. Germline V gives CDR1 MDHEN, CDR2 SYDVKM. Trimming at V came to 6 bases and at J to 8 bases, leaving 4 bases not matched to a gene. The CDR3 sequence is CASSLGQGKPQHF. The CDR3 DNA is TGTGCCAGCAGCCTGGGACAGGGGAAGCCCCAGCATTTT.

The chain has TRBV2 and TRBJ2-5; D is perhaps TRBD1 (7 bases). CDR3 length: 13 residues. Germline lookup yields CDR1 SNHLY and CDR2 FYNNEI. Deletions cut 6 bases from V and 5 bases from J, with 13 bases between. CDR3 in DNA: TGTGCCAGCAGGAACTCAGGGGGGGAGACCCAGTACTTC. Translation: CASRNSGGETQYF.

The chain combines TRBV11-2 with TRBJ2-7; 12 nucleotides line up with TRBD2. The J segment lost 6 bases and the V segment lost 4 bases, leaving 7 bases of the junction unmatched. Germline loops: CDR1 SGHAT, CDR2 FQNNGV. CDR3 length: 15 residues. The CDR3 DNA follows: TGTGCCAGCAGCTCGACTAGCGGGGGTGAAGCCGAGCAGTACTTC. The encoded protein is CASSSTSGGEAEQYF.

This clone occurred a few times. The chain uses TRBV11-3 and TRBJ2-1; TRBD1 agrees at 10 bases. This CDR3 is 15 amino acids long. Germline values: CDR1 SGHNT, CDR2 YENEEA. The V segment lost 0 bases and the J segment 8 bases; nucleotides outside the gene matches: 4. DNA of the CDR3: TGTGCCAGCAGCTTAGAGACAGGGGGCGGCTATGAGCAGTTCTTC. This codes for CASSLETGGGYEQFF.

The rearrangement joins TRBV15 to TRBJ1-1; 10 nucleotides match TRBD1. CDR1 and CDR2 from the germline V gene are LNHNV and YYDKDF (reference sequence). The CDR3 covers 16 residues. V shed 8 bases, J shed 5 bases, and the junction held 14 bases outside the gene matches. The CDR3 loop is CATLLGDRGRGTEAFF. The CDR3 region has the DNA TGTGCCACCCTCCTCGGAGACAGGGGGCGCGGGACTGAAGCTTTCTTT.

This chain joins TRBV7-9 and TRBJ1-3; D is perhaps TRBD1 (6 bases). Trimming took 4 bases from V and 7 from J, leaving 14 bases between them. The CDR3 consists of 14 residues. CDR1 SEHNR and CDR2 FQNEAQ come from the germline V gene (reference sequence). CDR3 loop: CASSSKTGSNTIYF. For the CDR3, the DNA is TGTGCCAGCAGCTCCAAAACAGGGAGCAACACCATATATTTT. Drawing the rest from reference TRBV7-9 and TRBJ1-3, the complete variable domain is DTGVSQNPRHKITKRGQNVTFRCDPISEHNRLYWYRQTLGQGPEFLTYFQNEAQLEKSRLLSDRFSAERPKGSFSTLEIQRTEQGDSAMYLCASSSKTGSNTIYFGEGSWLTVV.

This chain uses TRBV19 with TRBJ2-7; 8 nucleotides align to TRBD1. V was pared by 1 base and J by 3 bases, with 5 bases of the junction left unmatched. Germline V gene lookup returns CDR1 LNHDA and CDR2 SQIVND (reference sequence). The CDR3 length is 15 residues. CDR3 coding DNA: TGTGCCAGTAGTATAGGGACAGGGTCGGGCTACGAGCAGTACTTC. Translating gives CASSIGTGSGYEQYF.

The V call is TRBV18, the J call TRBJ2-7; 8 bases are a match to TRBD2. CDR3 length: 15 residues. The germline V gene has CDR1 KGHSH and CDR2 LQKENI. With 6 bases clipped from V and 0 bases from J, the junction kept 7 bases outside the gene matches. The CDR3: CASSQSGSYSYEQYF. The CDR3 DNA reads TGTGCCAGCTCTCAAAGCGGGAGTTACTCCTACGAGCAGTACTTC. Filled out from reference TRBV18 and TRBJ2-7, the complete variable domain reads NAGVMQNPRHLVRRRGQEARLRCSPMKGHSHVYWYRQLPEEGLKFMVYLQKENIIDESGMPKERFSAEFPKEGPSILRIQQVVRGDSAAYFCASSQSGSYSYEQYFGPGTRLTVT.

The genes are TRBV5-1 and TRBJ1-6; TRBD1 aligns across 10 bases. The germline V gene has CDR1 SGHRS and CDR2 YFSETQ. J was trimmed by 9 bases and V by 7 bases; bases with no gene match: 7. The CDR3 spans 14 residues. The CDR3 region is CASSRDRGSSPLHF. CDR3 nucleotide sequence: TGCGCCAGCTCCCGGGACAGGGGTAGTTCACCCCTCCACTTT.

This clone occurred a few times. The rearrangement uses TRBV19 and TRBJ1-1; 7 bases are a match to TRBD1. This CDR3 contains 16 residues. The junction had 7 bases not matched to a gene; V was cut back by 3 bases and J by 0 bases. Germline loops: CDR1 LNHDA, CDR2 SQIVND (reference sequence). The CDR3 reads CASSMEARGVNTEAFF. The CDR3, as DNA: TGTGCCAGTAGTATGGAGGCCAGGGGGGTGAACACTGAAGCTTTCTTT.

The V gene is TRBV5-1, the J gene TRBJ2-5; 9 bases are shared with TRBD1. After removal of 4 bases from V and 5 bases from J, the junction contained 6 bases not matched to a gene. CDR1 and CDR2 (germline): SGHRS, YFSETQ. The CDR3 has 14 amino acids. CDR3 bases: TGCGCCAGCAGCCTGACAGGGGGTTCGGAGACCCAGTACTTC. Translation gives CASSLTGGSETQYF.

This clone is a singleton in its sample. The rearrangement joins TRBV7-9 to TRBJ2-1, with 9 bases lining up with TRBD1. Germline assignment: CDR1 SEHNR and CDR2 FQNEAQ (reference sequence). Germline trimming cut 5 bases from V and 6 bases from J; bases unmatched to any gene: 5. The CDR3 covers 14 residues. The CDR3 spells CASSRSDRGNEQFF. The CDR3 DNA reads TGTGCCAGCAGCCGCTCGGACAGGGGCAATGAGCAGTTCTTC.

This clone was observed a few times. The V and J genes are TRBV21-1 and TRBJ1-5; TRBD1 reflects the table's D call only, with no check against the DNA. TRBV21-1 is termed a pseudogene. This CDR3 has 16 residues. CDR3 DNA: TGTGCCAGCAGCAAAGGGCAGTTTCATAGCAATCAGCCCCAGCATTTT. Protein sequence: CASSKGQFHSNQPQHF.

This clone was counted a single time. The chain combines TRBV6-1 with TRBJ1-6; D is perhaps TRBD1 (6 bases). The length of the CDR3 is 15 residues. With 1 base removed from V and 6 bases from J, the gap between germline ends came to 10 bases. CDR1 and CDR2 from the germline V gene are MNHNS and SASEGT. The DNA for the CDR3 is TGTGCCAGCAGTGAAGAGGGGGGGCGTAATTCACCCCTCCACTTT. Amino acid sequence: CASSEEGGRNSPLHF.